This paragraph covers one TCR beta chain sequence. No antigen is known for it. One end of the junction is discordant with germline, which a read error may explain. This record belongs to a study of tumor-infiltrating lymphocytes in primary liver carcinoma. Study at large: The tumors ranged from about 4.2 to 10 cm across and fell within stage T1-T3 N0M0.

CDR3 length equals 17 residues. CDR1 is SGHAT and CDR2 is FQNNGV in the germline V gene. TCR beta cDNA was made from roughly 500 ng total RNA with a constant-region primer. Construction of TCR beta libraries relied on three successive nested multiplex PCR rounds employing slightly modified ARM-PCR. Primers for the first two PCR rounds were TRBV1-TRBV30 forward primers and a C-beta reverse primer (approximately 10 cycles per round). Each CDR3 protein is one row after TCRdb ran MiXCR on the multiplex PCR reads. The sample has roughly 80,000 distinct CDR3 sequences, 71% seen once; the top ten hold roughly 13%. Study-wide findings and caveats: Appearing in all five tumor regions was true of only about 8-25% of top clones. With p = 0.039, the top-250-clone fraction in tumors significantly exceeded that in blood.

The source material, 20-30 mg of unsorted bulk tissue, was used to co-extract RNA and DNA. Each tumor specimen held more than 80% viable tumor cells. This receptor was taken from a woman aged 55 to 70 with primary liver carcinoma and hepatitis B virus infection. The J gene is TRBJ2-1, the V gene TRBV11-2, with 9 bases aligning to TRBD2. The sample comprised liver tumor tissue from sampling region 4. Stated subset: tumor region T4, right-lateral pole. The CDR3 loop is CASSLPRGSGRYNEHLF. As DNA, the CDR3 is TGTGCCAGCAGCTTGCCCCGGGGGAGCGGGAGGTACAATGAGCACCTCTTC.